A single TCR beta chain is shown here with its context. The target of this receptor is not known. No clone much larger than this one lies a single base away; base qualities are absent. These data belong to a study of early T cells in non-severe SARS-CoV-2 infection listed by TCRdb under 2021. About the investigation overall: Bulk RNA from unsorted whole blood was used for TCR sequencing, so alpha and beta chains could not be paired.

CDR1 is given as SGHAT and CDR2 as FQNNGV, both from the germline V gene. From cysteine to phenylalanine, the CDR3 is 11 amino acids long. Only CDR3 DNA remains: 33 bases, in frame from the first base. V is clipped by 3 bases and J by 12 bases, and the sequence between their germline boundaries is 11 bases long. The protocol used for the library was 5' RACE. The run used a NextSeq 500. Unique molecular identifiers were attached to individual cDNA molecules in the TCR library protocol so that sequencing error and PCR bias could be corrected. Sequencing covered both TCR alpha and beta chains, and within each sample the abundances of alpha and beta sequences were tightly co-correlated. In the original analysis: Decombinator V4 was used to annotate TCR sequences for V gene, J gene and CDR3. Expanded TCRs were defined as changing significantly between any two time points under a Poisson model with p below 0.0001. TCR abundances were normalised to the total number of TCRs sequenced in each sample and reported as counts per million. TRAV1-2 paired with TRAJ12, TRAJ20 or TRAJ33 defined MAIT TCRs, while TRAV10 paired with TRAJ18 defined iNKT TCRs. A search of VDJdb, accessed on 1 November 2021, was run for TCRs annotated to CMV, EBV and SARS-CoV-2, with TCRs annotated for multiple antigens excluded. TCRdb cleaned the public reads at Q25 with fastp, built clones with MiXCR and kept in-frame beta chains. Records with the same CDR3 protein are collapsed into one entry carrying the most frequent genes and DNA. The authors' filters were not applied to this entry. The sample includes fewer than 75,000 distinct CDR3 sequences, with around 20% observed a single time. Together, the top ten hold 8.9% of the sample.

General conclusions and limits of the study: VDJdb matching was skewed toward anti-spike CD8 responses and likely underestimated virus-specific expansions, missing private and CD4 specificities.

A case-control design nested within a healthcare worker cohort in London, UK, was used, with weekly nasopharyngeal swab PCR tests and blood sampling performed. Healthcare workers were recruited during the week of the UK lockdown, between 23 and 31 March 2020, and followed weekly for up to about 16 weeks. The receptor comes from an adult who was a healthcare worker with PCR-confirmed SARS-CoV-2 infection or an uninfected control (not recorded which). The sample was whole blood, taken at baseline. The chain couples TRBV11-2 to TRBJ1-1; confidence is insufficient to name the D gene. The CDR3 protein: CASSFSGPPFF. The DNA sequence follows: TGTGCCAGCAGCTTCTCAGGTCCCCCTTTCTTT.